The TCR beta chain described here comes from a study of T cells in localized non-small cell lung cancer. As regards this clone: Its antigen remains unidentified.

Here immunoSEQ multiplex PCR was the method, and the copy in TCRdb shows in-frame clones only, minus some. In the table there are tens of thousands of clones, approximately 80% of which are singletons. The study's findings and limits: A denser population of T cells in blood accompanied longer overall survival.

Per germline, CDR1 SGHTA and CDR2 FQGNSA. This CDR3 spans 15 amino acids. V shed 2 bases, J shed 4 bases, and the junction held 5 bases outside the gene matches. This chain links TRBV7-2 with TRBJ2-7; 10 positions match TRBD2. The starting material was peripheral blood mononuclear cells, obtained before any cancer treatment. This TCR came from a man aged 35 to 69 with stage III lung adenocarcinoma. In nucleotides, the CDR3 is TGTGCCAGCAGCTTATCCCCTAGCGGGGGATACGAGCAGTACTTC. Translating gives CASSLSPSGGYEQYF.